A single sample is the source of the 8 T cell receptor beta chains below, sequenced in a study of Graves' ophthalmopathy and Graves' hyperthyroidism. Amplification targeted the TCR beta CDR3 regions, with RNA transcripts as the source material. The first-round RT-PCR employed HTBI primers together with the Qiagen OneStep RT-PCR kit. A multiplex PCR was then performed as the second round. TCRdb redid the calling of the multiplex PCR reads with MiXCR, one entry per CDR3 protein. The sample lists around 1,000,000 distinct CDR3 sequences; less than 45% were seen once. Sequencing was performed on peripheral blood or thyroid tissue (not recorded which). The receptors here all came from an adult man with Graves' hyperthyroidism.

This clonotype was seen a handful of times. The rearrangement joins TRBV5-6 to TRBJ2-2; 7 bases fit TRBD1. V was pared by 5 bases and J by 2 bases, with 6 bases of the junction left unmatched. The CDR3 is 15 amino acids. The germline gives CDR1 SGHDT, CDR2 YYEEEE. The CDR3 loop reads CASRWGQLNTGELFF. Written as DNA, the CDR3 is TGTGCCAGCAGGTGGGGACAGTTAAACACCGGGGAGCTGTTTTTT.

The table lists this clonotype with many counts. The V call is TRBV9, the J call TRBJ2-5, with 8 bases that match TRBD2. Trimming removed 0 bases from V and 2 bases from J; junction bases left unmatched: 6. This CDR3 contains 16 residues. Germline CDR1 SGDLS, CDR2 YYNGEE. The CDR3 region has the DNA TGTGCCAGCAGCGTAGATACAGCGGGGGATCAAGAGACCCAGTACTTC. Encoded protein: CASSVDTAGDQETQYF. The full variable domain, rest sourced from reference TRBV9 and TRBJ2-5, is DSGVTQTPKHLITATGQRVTLRCSPRSGDLSVYWYQQSLDQGLQFLIQYYNGEERAKGNILERFSAQQFPDLHSELNLSSLELGDSALYFCASSVDTAGDQETQYFGPGTRLLVL.

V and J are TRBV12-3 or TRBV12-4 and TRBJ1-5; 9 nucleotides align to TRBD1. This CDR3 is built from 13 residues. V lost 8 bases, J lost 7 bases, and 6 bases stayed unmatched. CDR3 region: CASGRTGVQPQHF. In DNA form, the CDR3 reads TGTGCCAGCGGCCGGACAGGGGTCCAGCCCCAGCATTTT.

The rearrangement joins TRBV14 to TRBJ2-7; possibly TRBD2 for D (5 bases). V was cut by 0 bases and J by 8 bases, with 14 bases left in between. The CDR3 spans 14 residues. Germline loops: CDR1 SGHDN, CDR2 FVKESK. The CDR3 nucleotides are TGTGCCAGCAGCCAAGAACGGGGTGGATATAAGCAGTACTTC. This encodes CASSQERGGYKQYF.

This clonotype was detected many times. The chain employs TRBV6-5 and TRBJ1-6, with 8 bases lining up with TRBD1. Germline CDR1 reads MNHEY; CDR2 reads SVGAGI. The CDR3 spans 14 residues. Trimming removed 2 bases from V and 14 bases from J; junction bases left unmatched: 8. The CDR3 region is CASSYPGQGRSLHF. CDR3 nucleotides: TGTGCCAGCAGTTACCCTGGACAGGGACGCTCCCTCCACTTT.

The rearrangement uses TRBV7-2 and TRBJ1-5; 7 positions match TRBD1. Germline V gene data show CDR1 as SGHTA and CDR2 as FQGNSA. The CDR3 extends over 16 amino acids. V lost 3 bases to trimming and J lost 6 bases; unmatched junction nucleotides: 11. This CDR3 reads CASSFSQGTLAQPQHF. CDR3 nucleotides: TGTGCCAGCAGCTTCTCACAGGGGACACTGGCTCAGCCCCAGCATTTT.

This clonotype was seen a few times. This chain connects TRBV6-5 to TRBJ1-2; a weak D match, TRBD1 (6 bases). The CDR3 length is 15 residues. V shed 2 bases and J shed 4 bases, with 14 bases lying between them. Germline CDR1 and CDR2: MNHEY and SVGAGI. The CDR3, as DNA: TGTGCCAGCAGTTACACAGGGAACTTCCTCTATGGCTACACCTTC. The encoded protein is CASSYTGNFLYGYTF.

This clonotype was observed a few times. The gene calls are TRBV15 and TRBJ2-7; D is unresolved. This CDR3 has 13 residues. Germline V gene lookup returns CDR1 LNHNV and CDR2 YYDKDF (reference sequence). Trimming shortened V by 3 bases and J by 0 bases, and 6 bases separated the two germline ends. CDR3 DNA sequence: TGTGCCACCAGCAGGGACGACTCCTACGAGCAGTACTTC. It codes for CATSRDDSYEQYF.